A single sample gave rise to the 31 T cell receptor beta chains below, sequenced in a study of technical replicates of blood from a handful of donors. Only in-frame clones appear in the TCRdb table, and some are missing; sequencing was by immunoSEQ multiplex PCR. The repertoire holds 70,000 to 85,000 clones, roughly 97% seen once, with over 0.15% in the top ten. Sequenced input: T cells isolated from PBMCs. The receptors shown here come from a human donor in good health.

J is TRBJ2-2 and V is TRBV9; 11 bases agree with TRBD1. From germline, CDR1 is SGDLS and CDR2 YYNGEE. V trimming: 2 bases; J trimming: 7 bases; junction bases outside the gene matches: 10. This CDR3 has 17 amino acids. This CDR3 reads CASSVATGTGGIGELFF. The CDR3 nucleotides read TGTGCCAGCAGCGTGGCCACCGGGACAGGGGGGATCGGGGAGCTGTTTTTT.

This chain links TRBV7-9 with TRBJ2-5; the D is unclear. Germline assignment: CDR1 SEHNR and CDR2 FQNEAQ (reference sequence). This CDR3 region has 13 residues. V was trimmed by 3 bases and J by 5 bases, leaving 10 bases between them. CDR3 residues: CASSLHLVETQYF. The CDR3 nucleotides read TGTGCCAGCAGCTTGCATCTAGTGGAGACCCAGTACTTC.

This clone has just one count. This chain's CDR3 is CASREGLRTDTQYF. In nucleotides, the CDR3 is TGTGCCAGCCGGGAGGGGTTGCGCACAGATACGCAGTATTTT. The chain links TRBV11-3 to TRBJ2-3; TRBD2 matches 8 bases. Germline CDR1 and CDR2: SGHNT and YENEEA. J lost 1 base, V lost 8 bases, and 5 bases had no gene match. The CDR3 runs to 14 residues.

DNA for the CDR3: TGTGCCAGCAGTGAAGGCCGACAGAATAATTCACCCCTCCACTTT. Its protein is CASSEGRQNNSPLHF. The chain has TRBV6-1 and TRBJ1-6, with D possibly matching TRBD1 (5 bases). The length of the CDR3 is 15 residues. V lost 1 base and J 5 bases, leaving 9 bases between the germline ends. Germline V lookup: CDR1 MNHNS, CDR2 SASEGT.

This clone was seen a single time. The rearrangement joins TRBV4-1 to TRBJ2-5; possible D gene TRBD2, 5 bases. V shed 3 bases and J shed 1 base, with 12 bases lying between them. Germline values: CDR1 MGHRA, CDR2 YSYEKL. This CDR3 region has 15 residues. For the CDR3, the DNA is TGCGCCAGCAGCCATGGACTGCGATCCCAAGAGACCCAGTACTTC. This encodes CASSHGLRSQETQYF.

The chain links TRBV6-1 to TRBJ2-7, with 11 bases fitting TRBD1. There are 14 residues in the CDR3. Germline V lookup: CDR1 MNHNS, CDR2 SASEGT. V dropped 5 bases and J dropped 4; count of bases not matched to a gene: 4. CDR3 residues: CASSRDRGMYEQYF. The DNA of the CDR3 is TGTGCCAGCAGTAGGGACAGGGGGATGTACGAGCAGTACTTC.

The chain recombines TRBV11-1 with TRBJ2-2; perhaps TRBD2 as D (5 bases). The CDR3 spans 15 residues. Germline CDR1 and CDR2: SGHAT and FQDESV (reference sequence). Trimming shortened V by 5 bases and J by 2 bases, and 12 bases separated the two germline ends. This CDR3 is CASSVPRDNTGELFF. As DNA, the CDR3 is TGTGCCAGCAGCGTTCCCCGGGATAACACCGGGGAGCTGTTTTTT.

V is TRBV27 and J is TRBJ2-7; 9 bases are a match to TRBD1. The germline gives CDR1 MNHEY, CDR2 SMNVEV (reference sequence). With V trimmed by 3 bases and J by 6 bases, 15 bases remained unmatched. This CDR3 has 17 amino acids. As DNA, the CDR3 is TGTGCCAGCAGTTTCTCGTCTCACGACAGGGGGTCCCTCGAGCAGTACTTC. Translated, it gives CASSFSSHDRGSLEQYF.

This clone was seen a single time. The CDR3 nucleotides read TGTGCCAGCAGCGTAGATCCGGGAGTGGGTTCCTACAATGAGCAGTTCTTC. It is translated as CASSVDPGVGSYNEQFF. The chain employs TRBV9 and TRBJ2-1; perhaps TRBD2 as D (6 bases). Trimming cost V 0 bases and J 1 base, with 14 bases left between them. Germline lookup yields CDR1 SGDLS and CDR2 YYNGEE. The CDR3 covers 17 residues.

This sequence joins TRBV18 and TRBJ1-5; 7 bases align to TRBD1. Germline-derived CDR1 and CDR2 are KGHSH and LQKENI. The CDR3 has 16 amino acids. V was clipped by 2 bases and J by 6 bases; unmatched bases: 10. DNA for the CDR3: TGTGCCAGCTCACCATCTGGGACAGACTTCGGTCAGCCCCAGCATTTT. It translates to CASSPSGTDFGQPQHF. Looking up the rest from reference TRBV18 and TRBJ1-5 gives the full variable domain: NAGVMQNPRHLVRRRGQEARLRCSPMKGHSHVYWYRQLPEEGLKFMVYLQKENIIDESGMPKERFSAEFPKEGPSILRIQQVVRGDSAAYFCASSPSGTDFGQPQHFGDGTRLSIL.

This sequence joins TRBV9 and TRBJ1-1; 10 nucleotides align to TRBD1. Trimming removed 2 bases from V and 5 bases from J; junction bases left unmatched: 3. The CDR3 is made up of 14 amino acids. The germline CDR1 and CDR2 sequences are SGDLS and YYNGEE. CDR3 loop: CASSVGQGGTEAFF. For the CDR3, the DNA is TGTGCCAGCAGCGTTGGACAGGGGGGAACTGAAGCTTTCTTT. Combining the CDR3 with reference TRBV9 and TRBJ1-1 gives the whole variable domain DSGVTQTPKHLITATGQRVTLRCSPRSGDLSVYWYQQSLDQGLQFLIQYYNGEERAKGNILERFSAQQFPDLHSELNLSSLELGDSALYFCASSVGQGGTEAFFGQGTRLTVV.

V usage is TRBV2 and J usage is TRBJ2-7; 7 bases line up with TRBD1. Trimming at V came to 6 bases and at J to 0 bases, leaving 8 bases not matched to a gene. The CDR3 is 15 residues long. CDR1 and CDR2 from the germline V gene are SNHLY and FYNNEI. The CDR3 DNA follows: TGTGCCAGCAGACAGGGGCCATTAACCTCCTACGAGCAGTACTTC. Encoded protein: CASRQGPLTSYEQYF. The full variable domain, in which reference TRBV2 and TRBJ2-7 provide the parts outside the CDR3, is EPEVTQTPSHQVTQMGQEVILRCVPISNHLYFYWYRQILGQKVEFLVSFYNNEISEKSEIFDDQFSVERPDGSNFTLKIRSTKLEDSAMYFCASRQGPLTSYEQYFGPGTRLTVT.

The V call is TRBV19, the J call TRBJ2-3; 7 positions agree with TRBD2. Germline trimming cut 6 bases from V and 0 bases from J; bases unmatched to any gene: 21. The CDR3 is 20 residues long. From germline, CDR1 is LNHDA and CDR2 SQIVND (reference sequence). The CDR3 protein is CASSPNPSRSSGSSTDTQYF. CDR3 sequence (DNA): TGTGCCAGTAGCCCTAATCCATCCCGCTCTAGCGGCTCCAGCACAGATACGCAGTATTTT.

The CDR3 DNA sequence: TGTGCCAGCAGCTTGGACGGGGAGGGACAGGGGGCGAGTAATGCTTTCTTT. Translation gives CASSLDGEGQGASNAFF. This chain links TRBV5-4 with TRBJ1-1, with 12 bases lining up with TRBD1. This CDR3 comprises 17 residues. Trimming at V came to 0 bases and at J to 11 bases, leaving 14 bases not matched to a gene. Germline loops: CDR1 SGHNT, CDR2 YYREEE (reference sequence).

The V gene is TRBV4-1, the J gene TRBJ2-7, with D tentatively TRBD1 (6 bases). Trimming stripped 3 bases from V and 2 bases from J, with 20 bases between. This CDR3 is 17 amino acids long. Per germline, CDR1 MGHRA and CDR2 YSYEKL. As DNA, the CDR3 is TGCGCCAGCAGCCAGGCGGACAGAGTGAAGTTACCCTACGAGCAGTACTTC. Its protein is CASSQADRVKLPYEQYF.

CDR3 in amino acids: CASSINPGVDYGYTF. For the CDR3, the DNA is TGTGCCAGCAGCATCAATCCAGGGGTGGACTATGGCTACACCTTC. The gene calls are TRBV6-6 and TRBJ1-2, with D maybe TRBD1 (6 bases). V was pared by 6 bases and J by 3 bases, with 17 bases between. This CDR3 comprises 15 residues. Germline V CDR1 and CDR2: MNHNY, SVGAGI (reference sequence).

The CDR3 reads CASSRSGGVILQGTDTQYF. The CDR3 nucleotides are TGTGCCAGCTCACGGTCGGGGGGGGTCATTCTCCAGGGCACAGATACGCAGTATTTT. The chain employs TRBV18 and TRBJ2-3, with 8 bases fitting TRBD2. Germline V gene data show CDR1 as KGHSH and CDR2 as LQKENI. The V gene end was trimmed by 4 bases and the J gene end by 1 base; junction bases not matched to a gene: 16. The CDR3 extends over 19 amino acids.

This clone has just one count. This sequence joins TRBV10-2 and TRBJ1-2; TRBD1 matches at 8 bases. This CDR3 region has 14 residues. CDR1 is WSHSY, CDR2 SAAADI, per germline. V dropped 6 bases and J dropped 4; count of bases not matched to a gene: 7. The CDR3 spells CASSPGGVGYGYTF. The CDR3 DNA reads TGCGCCAGCAGCCCAGGGGGCGTGGGCTATGGCTACACCTTC.

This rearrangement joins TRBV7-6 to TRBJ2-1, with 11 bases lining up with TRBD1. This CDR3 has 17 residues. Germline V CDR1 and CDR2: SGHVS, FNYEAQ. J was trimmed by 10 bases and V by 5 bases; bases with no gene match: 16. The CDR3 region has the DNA TGTGCCAGCAGCCCTAACTTGTCCGGGACAGGGGGACAAGAGCAGTTCTTC. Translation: CASSPNLSGTGGQEQFF.

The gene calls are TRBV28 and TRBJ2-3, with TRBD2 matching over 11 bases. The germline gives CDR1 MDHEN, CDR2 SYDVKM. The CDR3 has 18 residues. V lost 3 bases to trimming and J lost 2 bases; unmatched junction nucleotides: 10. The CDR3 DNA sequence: TGTGCCAGCAGTTTTGGGGATACTAGCGGGAGTCTCACAGATACGCAGTATTTT. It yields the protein CASSFGDTSGSLTDTQYF.

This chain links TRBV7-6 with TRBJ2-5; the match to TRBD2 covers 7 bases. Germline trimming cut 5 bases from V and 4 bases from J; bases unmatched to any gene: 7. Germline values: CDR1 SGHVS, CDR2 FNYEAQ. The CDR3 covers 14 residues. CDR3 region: CASSAYGGGETQYF. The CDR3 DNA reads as TGTGCCAGCAGCGCTTACGGCGGGGGAGAGACCCAGTACTTC.

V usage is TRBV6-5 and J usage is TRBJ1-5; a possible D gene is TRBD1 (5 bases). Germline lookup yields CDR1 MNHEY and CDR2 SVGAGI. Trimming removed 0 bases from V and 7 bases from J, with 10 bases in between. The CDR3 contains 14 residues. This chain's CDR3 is CASSYSRVSQPQHF. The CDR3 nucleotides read TGTGCCAGCAGTTACTCCAGGGTCTCGCAGCCCCAGCATTTT.

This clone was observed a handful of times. The CDR3 loop reads CASSTDTGGNQPQHF. In DNA form, the CDR3 reads TGTGCCAGCAGCACTGATACAGGGGGCAATCAGCCCCAGCATTTT. This chain links TRBV4-2 with TRBJ1-5, with 7 bases identical to TRBD1. From germline, CDR1 is LGHNA and CDR2 YNFKEQ. V was pared by 5 bases and J by 2 bases, with 6 bases of the junction left unmatched. The CDR3 loop spans 15 amino acids.

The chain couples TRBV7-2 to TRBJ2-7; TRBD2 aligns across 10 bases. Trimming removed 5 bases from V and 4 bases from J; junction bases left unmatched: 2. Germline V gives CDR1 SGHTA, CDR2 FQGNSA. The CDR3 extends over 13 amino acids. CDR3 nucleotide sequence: TGTGCCAGCAGCCGGACTAGCGGATACGAGCAGTACTTC. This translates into CASSRTSGYEQYF.

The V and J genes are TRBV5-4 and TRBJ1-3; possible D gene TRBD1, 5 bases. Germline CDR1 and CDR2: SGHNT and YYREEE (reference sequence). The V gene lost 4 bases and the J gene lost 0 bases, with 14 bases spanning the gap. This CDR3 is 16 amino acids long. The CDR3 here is CASSPGTGLSGNTIYF. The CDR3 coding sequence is TGTGCCAGCAGCCCCGGTACAGGCCTCTCTGGAAACACCATATATTTT.

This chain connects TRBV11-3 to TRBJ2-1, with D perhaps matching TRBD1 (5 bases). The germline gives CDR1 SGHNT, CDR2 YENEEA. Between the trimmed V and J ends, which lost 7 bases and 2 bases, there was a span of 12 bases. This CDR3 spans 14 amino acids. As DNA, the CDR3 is TGTGCCAGCACCCTTGTAGGGGCCTACAATGAGCAGTTCTTC. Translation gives CASTLVGAYNEQFF. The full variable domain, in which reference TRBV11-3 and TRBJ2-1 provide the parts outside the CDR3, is EAGVVQSPRYKIIEKKQPVAFWCNPISGHNTLYWYLQNLGQGPELLIRYENEEAVDDSQLPKDRFSAERLKGVDSTLKIQPAELGDSAVYLCASTLVGAYNEQFFGPGTRLTVL.

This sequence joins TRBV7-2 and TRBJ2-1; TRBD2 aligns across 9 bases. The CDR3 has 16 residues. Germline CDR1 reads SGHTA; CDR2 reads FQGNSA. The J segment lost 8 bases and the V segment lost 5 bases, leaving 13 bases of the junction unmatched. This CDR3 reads CASSAVGAGGWDEQFF. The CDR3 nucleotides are TGTGCCAGCAGCGCAGTAGGAGCGGGAGGCTGGGATGAGCAGTTCTTC.

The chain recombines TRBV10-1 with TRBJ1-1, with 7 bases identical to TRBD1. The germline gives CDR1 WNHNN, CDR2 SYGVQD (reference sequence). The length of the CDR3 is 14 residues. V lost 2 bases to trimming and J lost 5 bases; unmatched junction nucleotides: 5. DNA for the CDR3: TGCGCCAGCAGTGAGGGGTCAGGGGGGACTGAAGCTTTCTTT. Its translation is CASSEGSGGTEAFF.

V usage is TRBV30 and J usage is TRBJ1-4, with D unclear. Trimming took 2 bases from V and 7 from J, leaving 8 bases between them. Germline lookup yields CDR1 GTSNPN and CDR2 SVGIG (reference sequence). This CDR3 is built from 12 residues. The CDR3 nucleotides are TGTGCCTGGAGTCCTAACAGTGAAAAACTGTTTTTT. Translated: CAWSPNSEKLFF.

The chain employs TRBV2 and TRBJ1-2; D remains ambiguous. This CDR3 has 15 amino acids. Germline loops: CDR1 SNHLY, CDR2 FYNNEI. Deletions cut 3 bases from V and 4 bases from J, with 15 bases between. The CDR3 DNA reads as TGTGCCAGCAGTGAGGGTATGGGCAGCCGCTATGGCTACACCTTC. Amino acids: CASSEGMGSRYGYTF.

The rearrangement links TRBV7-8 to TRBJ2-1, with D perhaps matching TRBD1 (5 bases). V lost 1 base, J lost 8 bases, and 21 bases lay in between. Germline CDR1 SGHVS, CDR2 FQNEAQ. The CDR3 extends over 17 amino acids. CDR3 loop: CASSLVLTRNWGDEQFF. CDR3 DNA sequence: TGTGCCAGCAGCTTAGTTTTAACGCGAAACTGGGGCGATGAGCAGTTCTTC.